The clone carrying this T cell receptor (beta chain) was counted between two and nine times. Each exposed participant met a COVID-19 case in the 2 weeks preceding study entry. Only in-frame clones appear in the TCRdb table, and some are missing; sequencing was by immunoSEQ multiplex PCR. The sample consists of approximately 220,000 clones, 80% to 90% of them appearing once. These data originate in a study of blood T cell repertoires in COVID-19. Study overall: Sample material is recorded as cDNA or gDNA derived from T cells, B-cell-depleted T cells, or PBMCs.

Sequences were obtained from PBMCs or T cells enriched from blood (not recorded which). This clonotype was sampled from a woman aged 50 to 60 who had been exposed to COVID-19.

Here the CDR3 DNA reads TGTGCCAGCAGCTTTCTCCGGGGGAGGGACACCGGGGAGCTGTTTTTT. Encoded protein: CASSFLRGRDTGELFF. This sequence joins TRBV11-2 and TRBJ2-2, with TRBD2 matching 7 bases. The CDR3 is 16 amino acids. Germline V gene data show CDR1 as SGHAT and CDR2 as FQNNGV. Trimming removed 3 bases from V and 3 bases from J; junction bases left unmatched: 7. The variable domain in full, completed from reference TRBV11-2 and TRBJ2-2, reads EAGVAQSPRYKIIEKRQSVAFWCNPISGHATLYWYQQILGQGPKLLIQFQNNGVVDDSQLPKDRFSAERLKGVDSTLKIQPAKLEDSAVYLCASSFLRGRDTGELFFGEGSRLTVL.